These 20 T cell receptor beta chains came from one sample sequenced in a study of cytomegalovirus exposure and HLA in healthy donors. 60 Vbeta and 13 Jbeta primers were used in PCR. TCRdb's table, derived via immunoSEQ multiplex PCR, lists solely in-frame clones and lacks some. Of about 250,000 clones listed, about nine tenths are singletons. Input material: PBMCs. The receptors stem from a girl aged 2 to 10 in good health and CMV-seronegative.

The chain uses TRBV2 and TRBJ1-5; D gene uncertain. Per the germline V gene, CDR1 is SNHLY and CDR2 is FYNNEI. V was trimmed by 0 bases and J by 0 bases, leaving 15 bases between them. This CDR3 contains 18 residues. For the CDR3, the DNA is TGTGCCAGCAGTGAAGCGGGAGACGCGGTTGGTAGCAATCAGCCCCAGCATTTT. It specifies CASSEAGDAVGSNQPQHF.

In its sample, this clone was seen a few times. J is TRBJ2-3 and V is TRBV5-1, with 9 bases lining up with TRBD2. The V segment lost 0 bases and the J segment 2 bases; nucleotides outside the gene matches: 10. This CDR3 region has 18 residues. The germline gives CDR1 SGHRS, CDR2 YFSETQ. The CDR3 DNA follows: TGCGCCAGCAGCTTGGGGGCTAGCGGGGACGGACCCACAGATACGCAGTATTTT. Translated: CASSLGASGDGPTDTQYF.

The chain is built from TRBV6-5 and TRBJ2-7; D may be TRBD1 (5 bases). The CDR3 covers 16 residues. V shed 0 bases and J shed 0 bases, with 12 bases lying between them. Germline CDR1 reads MNHEY; CDR2 reads SVGAGI. The CDR3 protein is CASSYSKARASYEQYF. In nucleotides, the CDR3 is TGTGCCAGCAGTTACTCGAAGGCCAGGGCCTCCTACGAGCAGTACTTC.

The chain carries TRBV2 and TRBJ2-3, with 11 bases fitting TRBD1. V was pared by 11 bases and J by 6 bases, with 7 bases of the junction left unmatched. This CDR3 spans 13 amino acids. Germline V gene sequence: CDR1 SNHLY, CDR2 FYNNEI. The CDR3 sequence: CAPRDRGTDTQYF. The CDR3 DNA sequence: TGTGCCCCCCGGGACAGGGGGACGGATACGCAGTATTTT.

This chain uses TRBV2 with TRBJ2-7; 8 bases map to TRBD2. CDR3 length: 13 residues. V shed 5 bases and J 2 bases; nucleotides not matched to a gene: 2. CDR1 and CDR2 (germline): SNHLY, FYNNEI. The CDR3 DNA sequence: TGTGCCAGCAGTCTGGGACTAGCCTACGAGCAGTACTTC. It encodes CASSLGLAYEQYF.

The chain links TRBV15 to TRBJ2-3, with D tentatively TRBD2 (6 bases). This CDR3 comprises 16 residues. Germline CDR1 reads LNHNV; CDR2 reads YYDKDF (reference sequence). Trimming took 1 base from V and 2 from J, leaving 13 bases between them. CDR3 sequence: CATSRVADSPTDTQYF. The DNA of the CDR3 is TGTGCCACCAGCAGAGTAGCGGATTCCCCCACAGATACGCAGTATTTT.

This clone was observed a single time. The V and J genes are TRBV4-2 and TRBJ2-5; TRBD1 matches at 8 bases. Near its end, the DNA agrees better with TRBJ2-7, so the J call may be wrong. Germline CDR1 reads LGHNA; CDR2 reads YNFKEQ. The CDR3 is 15 residues long. This chain's CDR3 is CASSQGGQGAYEQYF. The CDR3 bases are TGTGCCAGCAGCCAAGGTGGACAGGGAGCCTACGAGCAGTACTTC.

The CDR3 protein is CASSSPRPGNRNEQFF. CDR3 bases: TGTGCCAGCAGCTCCCCCCGTCCGGGAAACCGCAATGAGCAGTTCTTC. This rearrangement joins TRBV9 to TRBJ2-1, with a possible D match to TRBD2 (5 bases). The CDR3 spans 16 residues. Germline loops: CDR1 SGDLS, CDR2 YYNGEE. Trimming took off 4 bases at V and 6 bases at J, with 20 bases between the two ends.

The gene calls are TRBV28 and TRBJ1-4; D might be TRBD1 (5 bases). There are 15 residues in the CDR3. V was cut by 7 bases and J by 2 bases, with 14 bases left in between. CDR1 MDHEN and CDR2 SYDVKM come from the germline V gene. CDR3 sequence: CASTTPGATNEKLFF. The CDR3 DNA is TGTGCCAGCACCACCCCTGGGGCTACTAATGAAAAACTGTTTTTT.

CDR3 region: CASSEGGDGKKLFF. CDR3 nucleotides: TGTGCCAGCAGTGAAGGGGGCGACGGTAAGAAACTGTTTTTT. J is TRBJ1-4 and V is TRBV2; maybe TRBD1 (5 bases). Trimming pared 1 base from V and 11 bases from J, leaving 14 bases between. This CDR3 has 14 residues. Germline CDR1 SNHLY, CDR2 FYNNEI.

This chain connects TRBV6-5 to TRBJ2-7, with D tentatively TRBD2 (5 bases). Trimming removed 6 bases from V and 5 bases from J, with 11 bases in between. The CDR3 covers 12 residues. The germline CDR1 and CDR2 sequences are MNHEY and SVGAGI. The CDR3 reads CASRAGRNEQYF. CDR3 DNA sequence: TGTGCCAGCAGGGCGGGTCGGAACGAGCAGTACTTC.

This clone came up once. The rearrangement joins TRBV10-3 to TRBJ2-7; 8 bases fit TRBD1. V lost 8 bases to trimming and J lost 5 bases; unmatched junction nucleotides: 8. The CDR3 is 13 amino acids. Germline V gene sequence: CDR1 ENHRY, CDR2 SYGVKD. The CDR3 here is CAIGRAGGDEQYF. The CDR3 DNA reads as TGTGCCATCGGACGCGCAGGGGGCGACGAGCAGTACTTC.

The sample holds a few counts of this clone. The J gene is TRBJ2-6, the V gene TRBV4-2, with 11 bases lining up with TRBD2. This CDR3 is 18 amino acids long. V was pared by 4 bases and J by 0 bases, with 5 bases of the junction left unmatched. Per the germline V gene, CDR1 is LGHNA and CDR2 is YNFKEQ. CDR3 nucleotide sequence: TGTGCCAGCAGCCCCGAGGGGACTAGCGGCTCTGGGGCCAACGTCCTGACTTTC. Its translation: CASSPEGTSGSGANVLTF.

The rearrangement uses TRBV18 and TRBJ2-1; no clear D. The germline V gene has CDR1 KGHSH and CDR2 LQKENI. CDR3 length equals 12 residues. The V and J ends lost 3 bases and 3 bases respectively, with 3 bases between them. CDR3 residues: CASSPSYNEQFF. In nucleotides, the CDR3 is TGTGCCAGCTCACCTAGCTACAATGAGCAGTTCTTC.

The rearrangement links TRBV15 to TRBJ2-2; TRBD2 matches 7 bases. The CDR3 runs to 16 residues. V shed 6 bases, J shed 7 bases, and the junction held 14 bases outside the gene matches. In germline, CDR1 is LNHNV, CDR2 YYDKDF (reference sequence). The CDR3 protein is CATSPITGGRDGELFF. CDR3 DNA sequence: TGTGCCACCAGTCCAATAACGGGAGGTCGAGACGGGGAGCTGTTTTTT.

The chain links TRBV5-6 to TRBJ2-3; tentatively, D is TRBD2 (5 bases). Looked up from germline, CDR1 is SGHDT and CDR2 is YYEEEE. The CDR3 covers 13 residues. The V end was cut by 0 bases, the J end by 8 bases, with 10 bases between. In DNA form, the CDR3 reads TGTGCCAGCAGCTTGGTGGCCAGCGGTACGCAGTATTTT. This translates into CASSLVASGTQYF.

In its sample, this clone was seen once. The J gene is TRBJ1-2, the V gene TRBV6-1, with TRBD1 as a possible D gene (5 bases). CDR1 MNHNS and CDR2 SASEGT come from the germline V gene. The CDR3 is 16 amino acids. Between the trimmed V and J ends, which lost 2 bases and 6 bases, there was a span of 19 bases. CDR3 nucleotides: TGTGCCAGCAGTGAACCTAGGGGAGGCATAGAGGATGGCTACACCTTC. Protein: CASSEPRGGIEDGYTF.

The chain links TRBV7-9 to TRBJ2-1; the match to TRBD1 covers 10 bases. The CDR3 is made up of 16 amino acids. The J segment lost 4 bases and the V segment lost 2 bases, leaving 5 bases of the junction unmatched. The germline gives CDR1 SEHNR, CDR2 FQNEAQ (reference sequence). CDR3 in amino acids: CASSLQGQGIYNEQFF. The CDR3 DNA is TGTGCCAGCAGCTTACAGGGACAGGGGATTTACAATGAGCAGTTCTTC.

The V gene is TRBV13, the J gene TRBJ1-1; D unclear. The ends were cut back, 3 bases at V and 6 bases at J, with 5 bases in the middle. Germline CDR1 PRHDT, CDR2 FYEKMQ (reference sequence). This CDR3 has 11 amino acids. The DNA of the CDR3 is TGTGCCAGCAGCTTTAGAGCTGAAGCTTTCTTT. It translates to CASSFRAEAFF. The full variable domain, in which reference TRBV13 and TRBJ1-1 provide the parts outside the CDR3, is AAGVIQSPRHLIKEKRETATLKCYPIPRHDTVYWYQQGPGQDPQFLISFYEKMQSDKGSIPDRFSAQQFSDYHSELNMSSLELGDSALYFCASSFRAEAFFGQGTRLTVV.

V and J are TRBV7-2 and TRBJ2-1; 11 bases are a match to TRBD2. V was clipped by 5 bases and J by 5 bases; unmatched bases: 11. This CDR3 comprises 17 residues. The germline V gene has CDR1 SGHTA and CDR2 FQGNSA. This CDR3 is CASSTSGTSGLNNEQFF. CDR3 DNA sequence: TGTGCCAGCAGCACCTCCGGGACTAGCGGTTTAAACAATGAGCAGTTCTTC.